This T cell receptor beta chain emerged from a study of Graves' ophthalmopathy and Graves' hyperthyroidism. Study in general: The stable label applied to hyperthyroidism with no ophthalmopathy within 18 months of follow-up.

RNA transcripts served as template for amplifying TCR beta CDR3 sequences. After a first-round RT-PCR with HTBI primers, a second-round multiplex PCR was run. TCRdb reprocessed the multiplex PCR reads with MiXCR, giving one entry per CDR3 protein. This sample has 560,000 or so distinct CDR3 sequences, with roughly 40% found just once. Patients were left out if they had other autoimmune diseases, uncontrolled infections, pregnancy or lactation. Symptoms, serum thyroxine and TRAb, thyroid ultrasound, and orbital computed tomography formed the diagnostic basis. CDR1 LGHDT and CDR2 YNNKEL come from the germline V gene (reference sequence). V shed 5 bases, J shed 8 bases, and the junction held 8 bases outside the gene matches. This CDR3 region has 15 residues. This clonotype showed up just a few times.

The TCR sequence derives from an adult man with Graves' hyperthyroidism. The chain carries TRBV3-1 and TRBJ1-6; TRBD1 aligns across 8 bases. The material sequenced was peripheral blood or thyroid tissue (not recorded which). CDR3 protein: CASSELDRGYSPLHF. CDR3 in DNA: TGTGCCAGCAGCGAACTCGACAGGGGATATTCACCCCTCCACTTT. The full variable domain, in which reference TRBV3-1 and TRBJ1-6 provide the parts outside the CDR3, is DTAVSQTPKYLVTQMGNDKSIKCEQNLGHDTMYWYKQDSKKFLKIMFSYNNKELIINETVPNRFSPKSPDKAHLNLHINSLELGDSAVYFCASSELDRGYSPLHFGNGTRLTVT.